This T cell receptor (beta chain) appears in the sequencing data of a study of T cell repertoires in cytomegalovirus infection. Overall study: Matching HLA type, along with CMV infection, was indicated by public TCR beta signatures.

Germline V gene sequence: CDR1 MNHNY, CDR2 SVGAGI (reference sequence). This CDR3 region has 19 residues. Losses at the gene ends were 1 base for V and 1 base for J; bases not matched to a gene: 6. Turning to this clonotype: Antigen unknown.

Findings of the study overall: Ex vivo, HLA-C-restricted CMV-specific TCR beta clonotypes prevailed over the rest of the response. Summed public TCR beta family frequency identified CMV carriers bearing the relevant HLA.

TCRdb fed the reads into MiXCR, producing one record per CDR3 protein. The sample holds 570,000 or so distinct CDR3 sequences, around two fifths seen once. The sample here was cultured PBMCs, taken from culture after CMV antigen stimulation. The TCR was taken from a human donor in good health (CMV status not recorded). Some clones in this sample may be carry-over from other donors' samples. This chain links TRBV6-6 with TRBJ2-1; 14 bases are a match to TRBD2. The CDR3 spells CASSYLGGLAGASYNEQFF. CDR3 nucleotides: TGTGCCAGCAGTTACTTGGGGGGACTAGCGGGGGCATCCTACAATGAGCAGTTCTTC.